These 25 T cell receptor beta chains share one sample of origin, sequenced in a study of T cell responses to AZD1222 COVID-19 vaccine. The method was immunoSEQ multiplex PCR; TCRdb's version includes in-frame clones alone and lacks a portion of them. In the table there are some 78,000 clones, around four fifths of which are singletons. Material: peripheral blood, obtained 28 days after the second AZD1222 dose. These TCRs come from an adult who received the AZD1222 COVID-19 vaccine.

The chain joins TRBV7-8 to TRBJ1-1; maybe TRBD1 (5 bases). Trimming removed 4 bases at V and 1 base at J, with 13 bases between. Germline V gene lookup returns CDR1 SGHVS and CDR2 FQNEAQ. This CDR3 comprises 15 residues. The CDR3 DNA reads as TGTGCCAGCAGCTCTAGACCTGGGGGGAACACTGAAGCTTTCTTT. It codes for CASSSRPGGNTEAFF.

The chain recombines TRBV7-2 with TRBJ1-3, with no clear D. The CDR3 runs 17 residues. Germline V CDR1 and CDR2: SGHTA, FQGNSA. V shed 1 base and J shed 0 bases, with 13 bases lying between them. This CDR3 reads CASSLVIPGHSGNTIYF. Written as DNA, the CDR3 is TGTGCCAGCAGCTTAGTTATCCCGGGTCACTCTGGAAACACCATATATTTT.

On this clone: At one end the junction does not follow the germline gene, possibly because of a read error. This chain links TRBV28 with TRBJ1-6; D unclear. From germline, CDR1 is MDHEN and CDR2 SYDVKM. This CDR3 contains 16 residues. The chain's CDR3 is CASTLGPANNNSPLHF. The CDR3 DNA follows: TGTGCCAGCACTTTAGGTCCCGCGAACAATAATTCACCCCTCCACTTT.

V usage is TRBV6-2 or TRBV6-3 and J usage is TRBJ2-7, with D hard to call. The CDR3 loop spans 15 amino acids. The V end lost 2 bases, the J end lost 2 bases, and 13 bases lay between the germline ends. Germline V gene sequence: CDR1 MNHEY, CDR2 SVGEGT. DNA for the CDR3: TGTGCCAGCAGTTACGATGTGGTTGGGGCCTACGAGCAGTACTTC. Translation gives CASSYDVVGAYEQYF.

This clone has only one observation. The chain is built from TRBV5-4 and TRBJ1-1; possibly TRBD1 for D (5 bases). The V end was cut by 2 bases, the J end by 5 bases, with 19 bases between. The CDR3 sequence is 16 residues long. Germline V gene sequence: CDR1 SGHNT, CDR2 YYREEE (reference sequence). The CDR3 sequence is CASSLGRSWGETEAFF. As DNA, the CDR3 is TGTGCCAGCAGCTTAGGTCGTTCGTGGGGGGAGACTGAAGCTTTCTTT.

The V call is TRBV11-3, the J call TRBJ2-1; 12 nucleotides agree with TRBD2. CDR1 is SGHNT and CDR2 is YENEEA in the germline V gene. After removal of 5 bases from V and 8 bases from J, the junction contained 7 bases not matched to a gene. CDR3 length: 15 amino acids. Here the CDR3 DNA reads TGTGCCAGCAGCCGTCTAGCGGGAGGGCCTCATGAGCAGTTCTTC. Its translation is CASSRLAGGPHEQFF.

The genes are TRBV9 and TRBJ2-1, with 14 bases aligning to TRBD2. Per the germline V gene, CDR1 is SGDLS and CDR2 is YYNGEE. Trimming cost V 0 bases and J 10 bases; bases outside gene matches: 9. The CDR3 consists of 17 residues. CDR3 protein: CASSVDTQGLAGVEQFF. CDR3 nucleotides: TGTGCCAGCAGCGTAGACACCCAGGGACTAGCGGGGGTGGAGCAGTTCTTC.

The V call is TRBV29-1, the J call TRBJ1-1; tentatively, D is TRBD1 (6 bases). The CDR3 covers 15 residues. CDR1 and CDR2 (germline): SQVTM, ANQGSEA. V lost 5 bases and J lost 2, with 18 bases in between. The CDR3 here is CSVLPYSGTNTEAFF. In DNA, the CDR3 is TGCAGCGTTCTCCCATACTCCGGGACAAACACTGAAGCTTTCTTT.

This clone was counted a single time. In nucleotides, the CDR3 is TGTGCCAGCAGCTTATCAGGGAGACACATGAACACTGAAGCTTTCTTT. Amino acid sequence: CASSLSGRHMNTEAFF. The gene calls are TRBV7-3 and TRBJ1-1, with D perhaps matching TRBD1 (5 bases). Germline V gene lookup returns CDR1 SGHTA and CDR2 FQGTGA. The CDR3 is made up of 16 amino acids. The V gene lost 2 bases and the J gene lost 0 bases, with 13 bases spanning the gap.

The V call is TRBV7-2, the J call TRBJ1-2; tentatively, D is TRBD1 (6 bases). Trimming cost V 1 base and J 4 bases, with 13 bases left between them. The CDR3 totals 15 residues. The germline V gene encodes CDR1 SGHTA and CDR2 FQGNSA. The CDR3 loop is CASSLDSAGVYGYTF. CDR3 DNA: TGTGCCAGCAGCTTAGACTCCGCAGGGGTCTATGGCTACACCTTC.

The V call is TRBV29-1, the J call TRBJ2-7; the D gene is possibly TRBD2 (5 bases). V shed 6 bases and J shed 6 bases, with 15 bases lying between them. Germline-derived CDR1 and CDR2 are SQVTM and ANQGSEA. There are 12 residues in the CDR3. The CDR3 nucleotides read TGCAGCGTGGGATGGGTTGCGGGCGAGCAGTACTTC. Its protein is CSVGWVAGEQYF.

The J gene is TRBJ2-1, the V gene TRBV7-2, with TRBD1 matching over 9 bases. Germline V CDR1 and CDR2: SGHTA, FQGNSA. V lost 1 base, J lost 6 bases, and 4 bases stayed unmatched. The CDR3 has 15 amino acids. CDR3 sequence: CASSLDRGHSNEQFF. The CDR3 nucleotides read TGTGCCAGCAGCTTAGACAGGGGGCACTCCAATGAGCAGTTCTTC.

The chain recombines TRBV7-9 with TRBJ2-7; a possible D gene is TRBD1 (5 bases). This CDR3 contains 15 residues. Trimming left V 6 bases short and J 0 bases short, with 15 bases between. Germline CDR1 reads SEHNR; CDR2 reads FQNEAQ (reference sequence). The CDR3 sequence: CASSPYDSISYEQYF. The CDR3 DNA reads as TGTGCCAGCAGTCCTTACGACAGCATCTCCTACGAGCAGTACTTC.

This sequence joins TRBV28 and TRBJ2-1; TRBD1 aligns across 7 bases. The V gene's germline CDR1 is MDHEN and CDR2 SYDVKM. This CDR3 comprises 18 residues. J lost 3 bases, V lost 5 bases, and 16 bases had no gene match. The chain's CDR3 is CASSPYRGEWALYNEQFF. CDR3 nucleotide sequence: TGTGCCAGCAGTCCATACAGGGGCGAGTGGGCCCTCTACAATGAGCAGTTCTTC.

In the case of this clone: An end of the junction does not agree with germline; a read error may underlie this. V gene TRBV19 combines with J gene TRBJ1-1; the D gene is possibly TRBD1 (6 bases). Germline CDR1 reads LNHDA; CDR2 reads SQIVND (reference sequence). CDR3 length equals 14 residues. CDR3 DNA: TGTGCCAGTAGTGTAAAGACAGGTCACACTGAAGCTTTTTTT. Translated, it gives CASSVKTGHTEAFF.

The J gene is TRBJ1-6, the V gene TRBV4-3, with D unresolved. This CDR3 has 13 amino acids. Trimming pared 0 bases from V and 10 bases from J, leaving 7 bases between. CDR1 is LGHNA and CDR2 is YSLEER in the germline V gene. CDR3 residues: CASSQDGSSPLHF. The CDR3 DNA sequence: TGCGCCAGCAGCCAAGATGGGTCCTCACCCCTCCACTTT.

This sequence joins TRBV28 and TRBJ1-4, with 7 bases fitting TRBD1. CDR3 length: 15 amino acids. Germline-derived CDR1 and CDR2 are MDHEN and SYDVKM. J lost 1 base, V lost 4 bases, and 3 bases had no gene match. The CDR3 here is CASSSHRGTNEKLFF. The CDR3 bases are TGTGCCAGCAGTTCCCACAGGGGAACTAATGAAAAACTGTTTTTT.

The chain combines TRBV11-1 with TRBJ1-3, with D tentatively TRBD1 (6 bases). Trimming pared 4 bases from V and 4 bases from J, leaving 11 bases between. There are 14 residues in the CDR3. Germline V gives CDR1 SGHAT, CDR2 FQDESV (reference sequence). The CDR3 bases are TGTGCCAGCAGCTACACAGGGACGGGAAACACCATATATTTT. It yields the protein CASSYTGTGNTIYF.

The sample holds one count of this clone. This rearrangement joins TRBV6-5 to TRBJ1-1, with 7 bases matching TRBD1. The CDR3 is made up of 15 amino acids. The V gene's germline CDR1 is MNHEY and CDR2 SVGAGI. V was clipped by 5 bases and J by 0 bases; unmatched bases: 6. The CDR3 loop is CASSKKQGMNTEAFF. The DNA of the CDR3 is TGTGCCAGCAGTAAGAAACAGGGGATGAACACTGAAGCTTTCTTT.

The chain combines TRBV11-3 with TRBJ2-3; D gene ambiguous. From germline, CDR1 is SGHNT and CDR2 YENEEA. This CDR3 is built from 19 residues. V lost 0 bases and J lost 1, with 20 bases in between. The CDR3 coding sequence is TGTGCCAGCAGCTTAGATTCGGGTGGTTACGGTACGGGCACAGATACGCAGTATTTT. This encodes CASSLDSGGYGTGTDTQYF.

CDR3 sequence: CASKRDRRPGELFF. The CDR3 region has the DNA TGTGCCAGCAAGAGGGACAGGAGGCCCGGGGAGCTGTTTTTT. This rearrangement joins TRBV28 to TRBJ2-2, with 8 bases lining up with TRBD1. Germline V gene sequence: CDR1 MDHEN, CDR2 SYDVKM. Trimming took 7 bases from V and 6 from J; bases not matched to a gene: 7. The CDR3 runs to 14 residues.

The V gene is TRBV6-2 or TRBV6-3, the J gene TRBJ2-7, with a tentative D call TRBD2 (6 bases). V lost 3 bases and J lost 3, with 15 bases in between. The CDR3 covers 15 residues. In germline, CDR1 is MNHEY, CDR2 SVGEGT. CDR3 in DNA: TGTGCCAGCAGTTATGTTACGGAGGGTATCTACGAGCAGTACTTC. Translated: CASSYVTEGIYEQYF.

The V gene is TRBV25-1, the J gene TRBJ2-1; TRBD1 matches 7 bases. Germline lookup yields CDR1 MGHDK and CDR2 SYGVNS. Trimming at V came to 6 bases and at J to 3 bases, leaving 5 bases not matched to a gene. The CDR3 is 14 residues long. The CDR3 reads CASSAAGGYNEQFF. CDR3 DNA sequence: TGTGCCAGCAGCGCCGCAGGGGGCTACAATGAGCAGTTCTTC.

The chain employs TRBV28 and TRBJ2-3, with 7 bases matching TRBD1. Germline V lookup: CDR1 MDHEN, CDR2 SYDVKM. The ends lost 4 bases at V and 4 bases at J; junction bases unmatched: 14. The CDR3 loop spans 17 amino acids. The DNA of the CDR3 is TGTGCCAGCAGTTCCCTTGACGGCAGGGGGATAGCAGATACGCAGTATTTT. Protein sequence: CASSSLDGRGIADTQYF.

In its sample, this clone was seen once. V is TRBV7-3 and J is TRBJ2-1; maybe TRBD1 (5 bases). Germline loops: CDR1 SGHTA, CDR2 FQGTGA. The length of the CDR3 is 17 residues. Between the trimmed V and J ends, which lost 1 base and 2 bases, there was a span of 15 bases. This CDR3 reads CASSLRGYGQAYNEQFF. CDR3 in DNA: TGTGCCAGCAGCTTAAGGGGATACGGACAAGCCTACAATGAGCAGTTCTTC.